The sequence of this TCR beta chain was determined in a study of cytomegalovirus exposure and HLA in healthy donors. J gave up 8 bases and V 6 bases, and 12 bases lay outside the gene matches. The germline gives CDR1 SGHTA, CDR2 FQGTGA. This CDR3 has 16 residues. PCR used 60 Vbeta primers and 13 Jbeta primers. Only in-frame clones appear in the TCRdb table, and some are missing; sequencing was by immunoSEQ multiplex PCR. Listed are tens of thousands of clones; roughly 4.7% falls within the top ten. Sequencing was done on a sample of PBMCs. This chain uses TRBV7-3 with TRBJ2-1; 11 bases are shared with TRBD2. The receptor comes from a woman in her thirties or forties in good health and CMV-seropositive. In nucleotides, the CDR3 is TGTGCCAGCAGTTTTAGCGGGAGGGCCCACGGGGATGAGCAGTTCTTC. This sequence encodes CASSFSGRAHGDEQFF. The whole variable domain, remainder taken from reference TRBV7-3 and TRBJ2-1, is GAGVSQTPSNKVTEKGKYVELRCDPISGHTALYWYRQSLGQGPEFLIYFQGTGAADDSGLPNDRFFAVRPEGSVSTLKIQRTERGDSAVYLCASSFSGRAHGDEQFFGPGTRLTVL.